This T cell receptor beta chain was recovered during a study of response to subunit inactivated influenza vaccine. Study-wide results and limits: Researchers suggested that each seasonal influenza vaccination recruits few new T cells.

Remarks on this clonotype: Its antigen is undetermined.

Trimming pared 2 bases from V and 0 bases from J, leaving 10 bases between. Germline CDR1 is SGHDT and CDR2 is YYEEEE. The CDR3 is made up of 15 amino acids. TCRdb re-called the RT-PCR reads with MiXCR, one entry per CDR3 protein. The sample consists of 650,000 to 800,000 distinct CDR3 sequences, less than 20% of them appearing once. The sequence was obtained from a man aged 45-65 years who received an inactivated influenza vaccine. Sequencing used PBMCs from blood, obtained less than 6 days after vaccination. The rearrangement uses TRBV5-6 and TRBJ2-3, with D perhaps assigned TRBD1 or TRBD2 (5 bases each). CDR3 DNA: TGTGCCAGCAGCTTCGGGGCTACTAGCACAGATACGCAGTATTTT. It is translated as CASSFGATSTDTQYF.